This entry is about one TCR beta chain. The antigen remains unidentified. This CDR3 comprises 14 residues. CDR1 and CDR2 from the germline V gene are SGHNT and YYREEE (reference sequence). V was pared by 3 bases and J by 0 bases, with 10 bases between. These data originate in a study of shared clonotypes between healthy human individuals. Genomic DNA per cell subset filled all wells of several immunoSEQ plates. Profiling relied on immunoSEQ multiplex PCR, and the TCRdb table lists in-frame clones only, not all of them. Among some 1,400,000 clones listed, roughly 96% were seen once. Study outcomes and limitations: Sharing across four donors was seen in roughly 5.2% of naive CD4 clonotypes. Rarefaction demonstrated incomplete sorted-subset sequencing despite large depth. Clonotypes shared by all four sorted-subset donors had higher generation probabilities than non-shared clonotypes.

The source of this sequence is a man aged 25-40 years in good health. The gene calls are TRBV5-4 and TRBJ2-7; D is uncertain. The sample was naive CD4+ T cells sorted from blood. Subset here: CD45RA+ positively selected. As DNA, the CDR3 is TGTGCCAGCAGCTCTACTACCAGCTCCTACGAGCAGTACTTC. Encoded protein: CASSSTTSSYEQYF.